These 9 T cell receptor beta chains came from one sample sequenced in a study of T-cell reconstitution after alpha-beta-depleted transplantation in children. Unique molecular identifiers were incorporated during preparation of the TCRbeta library. TCRdb reprocessed the PCR reads via MiXCR and lists one record per CDR3 protein. The sample holds 900,000 or so distinct CDR3 sequences, about 16% seen once. The material was PBMCs, mostly from graft donor cells, obtained 360 days after TCRalphabeta/CD19-depleted stem cell transplant. The receptors stem from a male patient younger than 18 who had a stem cell transplant for acute lymphoblastic leukemia, so the T cells may come from the graft donor.

This chain joins TRBV5-1 and TRBJ2-2; 9 nucleotides match TRBD2. Germline V lookup: CDR1 SGHRS, CDR2 YFSETQ. The CDR3 loop spans 17 amino acids. Trimming at V came to 0 bases and at J to 0 bases, leaving 3 bases not matched to a gene. CDR3 DNA: TGCGCCAGCAGCTTGGGACTAGCGGTTTCGAACACCGGGGAGCTGTTTTTT. Protein sequence: CASSLGLAVSNTGELFF.

This clonotype was observed a handful of times. The V gene is TRBV12-3 or TRBV12-4, the J gene TRBJ2-5; 8 nucleotides line up with TRBD2. CDR3 length: 15 residues. Trimming cost V 2 bases and J 5 bases; bases outside gene matches: 7. The CDR3 protein is CASSLRSGSWETQYF. CDR3 in DNA: TGTGCCAGCAGTTTACGGAGCGGGAGTTGGGAGACCCAGTACTTC.

The table lists this clonotype with a few counts. This chain uses TRBV7-7 with TRBJ2-1; D unclear. V shed 2 bases and J shed 2 bases, with 13 bases lying between them. CDR3 length: 16 residues. Germline V gene sequence: CDR1 SSHAT, CDR2 FNYEAQ (reference sequence). The CDR3 DNA follows: TGTGCCAGCAGCTTACGTGAAGGCCCCCCCTACAATGAGCAGTTCTTC. It codes for CASSLREGPPYNEQFF.

As to this clonotype: This CDR3 is missing its conserved last phenylalanine or tryptophan, likely due to a read error. The chain carries TRBV12-3 or TRBV12-4 and TRBJ1-5, with 11 bases fitting TRBD1. V trimming: 5 bases; J trimming: 3 bases; junction bases outside the gene matches: 18. CDR3 length: 20 residues. The CDR3 sequence is CASSQTPGTGGNVFNQPQHY. CDR3 sequence (DNA): TGTGCCAGCAGTCAGACCCCCGGGACAGGGGGAAACGTGTTCAATCAGCCCCAGCATTAT.

The chain joins TRBV18 to TRBJ2-5, with TRBD2 as a possible D gene (6 bases). The V gene's germline CDR1 is KGHSH and CDR2 LQKENI. The V end lost 2 bases, the J end lost 5 bases, and 15 bases lay between the germline ends. The length of the CDR3 is 15 residues. CDR3 loop: CASSPVGSGKETQYF. DNA of the CDR3: TGTGCCAGCTCACCAGTCGGGAGTGGGAAGGAGACCCAGTACTTC.

This clonotype was detected many times. The J gene is TRBJ2-1, the V gene TRBV7-8; 8 bases agree with TRBD2. The CDR3 runs 17 residues. The V gene's germline CDR1 is SGHVS and CDR2 FQNEAQ. The V segment lost 5 bases and the J segment 0 bases; nucleotides outside the gene matches: 9. The CDR3, as DNA: TGTGCCAGCAGCGGATATAGCGGGACGAACTCCTACAATGAGCAGTTCTTC. Translating gives CASSGYSGTNSYNEQFF.

The chain joins TRBV7-9 to TRBJ1-1; 10 bases are shared with TRBD1. Unmatched junction bases numbered 12, after V lost 6 bases and J lost 5 bases. The CDR3 length is 16 residues. CDR1 is SEHNR and CDR2 is FQNEAQ in the germline V gene (reference sequence). The CDR3 sequence is CASRARDRGSGTEAFF. CDR3 bases: TGTGCCAGCAGAGCCCGGGACAGGGGCTCGGGGACTGAAGCTTTCTTT. Full variable domain (missing parts from reference TRBV7-9 and TRBJ1-1): DTGVSQNPRHKITKRGQNVTFRCDPISEHNRLYWYRQTLGQGPEFLTYFQNEAQLEKSRLLSDRFSAERPKGSFSTLEIQRTEQGDSAMYLCASRARDRGSGTEAFFGQGTRLTVV.

Many counts were recorded for this clonotype. The rearrangement links TRBV3-1 to TRBJ2-1; the D gene is possibly TRBD2 (5 bases). The V end was cut by 4 bases, the J end by 0 bases, with 10 bases between. This CDR3 is built from 15 residues. Germline-derived CDR1 and CDR2 are LGHDT and YNNKEL (reference sequence). In nucleotides, the CDR3 is TGTGCCAGCAGCCTGTGGGAGAGCTCCTACAATGAGCAGTTCTTC. It translates to CASSLWESSYNEQFF.

This clonotype was seen a few times. The rearrangement joins TRBV12-3 or TRBV12-4 to TRBJ1-2; D gene unclear. The CDR3 is 17 amino acids. Between the trimmed V and J ends, which lost 6 bases and 1 base, there was a span of 21 bases. This chain's CDR3 is CASSPGPQRMNNYGYTF. The CDR3 DNA follows: TGTGCCAGCAGCCCCGGGCCCCAAAGGATGAATAACTATGGCTACACCTTC.